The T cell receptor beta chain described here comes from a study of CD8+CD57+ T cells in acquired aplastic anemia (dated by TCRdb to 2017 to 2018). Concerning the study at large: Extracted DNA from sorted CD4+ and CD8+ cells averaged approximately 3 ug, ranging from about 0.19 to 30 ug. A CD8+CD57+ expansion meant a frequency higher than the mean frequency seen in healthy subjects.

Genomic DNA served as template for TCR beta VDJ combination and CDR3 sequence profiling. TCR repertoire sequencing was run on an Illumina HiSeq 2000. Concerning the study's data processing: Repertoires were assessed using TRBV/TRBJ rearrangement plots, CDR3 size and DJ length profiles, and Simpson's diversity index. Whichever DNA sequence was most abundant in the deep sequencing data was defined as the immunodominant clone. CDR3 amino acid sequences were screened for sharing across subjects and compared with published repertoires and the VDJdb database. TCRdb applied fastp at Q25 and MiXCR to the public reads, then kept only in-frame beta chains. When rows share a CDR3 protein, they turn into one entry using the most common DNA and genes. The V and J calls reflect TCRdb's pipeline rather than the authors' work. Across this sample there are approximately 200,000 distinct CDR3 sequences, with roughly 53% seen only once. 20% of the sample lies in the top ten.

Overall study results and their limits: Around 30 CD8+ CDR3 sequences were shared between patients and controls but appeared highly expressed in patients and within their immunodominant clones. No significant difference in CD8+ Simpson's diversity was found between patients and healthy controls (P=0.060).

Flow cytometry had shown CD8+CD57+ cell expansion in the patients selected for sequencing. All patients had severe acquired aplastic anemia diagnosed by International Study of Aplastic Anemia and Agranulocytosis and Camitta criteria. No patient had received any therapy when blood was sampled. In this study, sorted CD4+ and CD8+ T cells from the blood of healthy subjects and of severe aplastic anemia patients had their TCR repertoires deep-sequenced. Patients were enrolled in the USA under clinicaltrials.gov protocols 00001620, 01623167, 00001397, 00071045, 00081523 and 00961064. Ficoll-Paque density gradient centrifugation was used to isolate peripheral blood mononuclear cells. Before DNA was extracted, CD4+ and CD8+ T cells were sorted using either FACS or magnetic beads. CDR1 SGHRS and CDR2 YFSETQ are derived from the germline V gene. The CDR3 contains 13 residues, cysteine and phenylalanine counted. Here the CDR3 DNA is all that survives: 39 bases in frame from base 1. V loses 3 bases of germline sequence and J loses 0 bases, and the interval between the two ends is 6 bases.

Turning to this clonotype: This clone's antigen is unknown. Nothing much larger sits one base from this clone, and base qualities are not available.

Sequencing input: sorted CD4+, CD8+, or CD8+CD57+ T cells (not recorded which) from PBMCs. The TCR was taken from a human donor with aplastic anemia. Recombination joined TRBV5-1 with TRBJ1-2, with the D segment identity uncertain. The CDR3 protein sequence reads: CASSSTANYGYTF. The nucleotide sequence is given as TGCGCCAGCAGCTCCACAGCTAACTATGGCTACACCTTC. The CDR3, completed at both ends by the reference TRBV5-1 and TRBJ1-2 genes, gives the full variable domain KAGVTQTPRYLIKTRGQQVTLSCSPISGHRSVSWYQQTPGQGLQFLFEYFSETQRNKGNFPGRFSGRQFSNSRSEMNVSTLELGDSALYLCASSSTANYGYTFGSGTRLTVV.